This passage covers 16 T cell receptor beta chains from one sample sequenced in a study of shared clonotypes between healthy human individuals. Assay: immunoSEQ multiplex PCR; the TCRdb copy retains only in-frame clones and omits some. The sample comprises a few hundred thousand clones, about 96% of which are singletons, and about 0.34% rests with the top ten. Sequencing was carried out using memory CD8+ T cells sorted from blood. Noted subset: CD45RO+ cells pooled with CCR7-negative TemRA cells. These receptors were taken from a man in his thirties or forties in good health.

This clone has just one count. The V call is TRBV5-1, the J call TRBJ2-1; possible D gene TRBD2, 6 bases. Germline-derived CDR1 and CDR2 are SGHRS and YFSETQ. The V and J ends lost 5 bases and 3 bases respectively, with 12 bases between them. This CDR3 has 14 residues. The CDR3 sequence: CASRGDGSYNEQFF. CDR3 coding DNA: TGCGCCAGCAGGGGCGACGGGAGCTACAATGAGCAGTTCTTC. Variable domain in full (rest from reference TRBV5-1 and TRBJ2-1): KAGVTQTPRYLIKTRGQQVTLSCSPISGHRSVSWYQQTPGQGLQFLFEYFSETQRNKGNFPGRFSGRQFSNSRSEMNVSTLELGDSALYLCASRGDGSYNEQFFGPGTRLTVL.

This sequence joins TRBV4-1 and TRBJ2-7; TRBD2 agrees at 7 bases. From germline, CDR1 is MGHRA and CDR2 YSYEKL. J gave up 0 bases and V 5 bases, and 7 bases lay outside the gene matches. The CDR3 is 15 residues long. CDR3 sequence: CASSWRGGASYEQYF. The DNA of the CDR3 is TGCGCCAGCAGCTGGAGGGGAGGGGCCTCCTACGAGCAGTACTTC.

V usage is TRBV6-1 and J usage is TRBJ2-5; TRBD2 matches at 9 bases. The ends lost 1 base at V and 11 bases at J; junction bases unmatched: 8. This CDR3 is 14 amino acids long. Per the germline V gene, CDR1 is MNHNS and CDR2 is SASEGT. CDR3 residues: CASSEGRLAGFQYF. The CDR3 nucleotides read TGTGCCAGCAGTGAAGGCCGGCTAGCGGGATTTCAGTACTTC.

This chain connects TRBV7-9 to TRBJ2-7, with D possibly matching TRBD1 (6 bases). CDR1 and CDR2 (germline): SEHNR, FQNEAQ (reference sequence). This CDR3 region has 14 residues. V lost 7 bases, J lost 1 base, and 14 bases lay in between. The CDR3: CASTNLDRSYEQYF. Written as DNA, the CDR3 is TGTGCCAGCACCAACCTCGACAGGTCCTACGAGCAGTACTTC.

The chain uses TRBV7-2 and TRBJ1-1; D is undetermined. The CDR3 runs 15 residues. V lost 1 base, J lost 4 bases, and 13 bases lay in between. Looked up from germline, CDR1 is SGHTA and CDR2 is FQGNSA. The CDR3 bases are TGTGCCAGCAGCTTAGTCACAAGAGGGAGCACTGAAGCTTTCTTT. Translated, it gives CASSLVTRGSTEAFF.

The CDR3 DNA reads TGTGCCAGCAGTTCCGCAGATACGCAGTATTTT. Encoded protein: CASSSADTQYF. The genes are TRBV28 and TRBJ2-3, with no clear D. The CDR3 has 11 residues. Per germline, CDR1 MDHEN and CDR2 SYDVKM. With 4 bases removed from V and 4 bases from J, the gap between germline ends came to 3 bases. Supplemented by reference TRBV28 and TRBJ2-3, the full variable domain reads DVKVTQSSRYLVKRTGEKVFLECVQDMDHENMFWYRQDPGLGLRLIYFSYDVKMKEKGDIPEGYSVSREKKERFSLILESASTNQTSMYLCASSSADTQYFGPGTRLTVL.

The chain has TRBV6-5 and TRBJ2-7; 7 bases are shared with TRBD1. This CDR3 is 13 amino acids long. The germline V gene has CDR1 MNHEY and CDR2 SVGAGI. Unmatched junction bases numbered 3, after V lost 5 bases and J lost 2 bases. CDR3 region: CASSNTGAYEQYF. The CDR3 DNA sequence: TGTGCCAGCAGTAATACAGGGGCCTACGAGCAGTACTTC.

The chain carries TRBV15 and TRBJ2-7; no clear D gene. With 5 bases removed from V and 4 bases from J, the gap between germline ends came to 21 bases. CDR3 size: 16 residues. Germline V gene sequence: CDR1 LNHNV, CDR2 YYDKDF (reference sequence). The CDR3 nucleotides read TGTGCCACCAGCTTTCCCTGGGAAACACACCCATACGAGCAGTACTTC. Its protein product is CATSFPWETHPYEQYF.

The genes are TRBV27 and TRBJ2-1, with D uncertain. The CDR3 loop spans 15 amino acids. Germline-derived CDR1 and CDR2 are MNHEY and SMNVEV (reference sequence). Trimming took off 4 bases at V and 0 bases at J, with 10 bases between the two ends. The CDR3 nucleotides read TGTGCCAGCAGTTGGCAGCCCCGCTCCTACAATGAGCAGTTCTTC. Amino acid sequence: CASSWQPRSYNEQFF.

The chain joins TRBV28 to TRBJ2-1; 12 bases are a match to TRBD2. Germline V gives CDR1 MDHEN, CDR2 SYDVKM. This CDR3 is 17 amino acids long. Trimming removed 3 bases from V and 9 bases from J; junction bases left unmatched: 12. The CDR3 DNA reads as TGTGCCAGCAGTTTGCCGGGCACTAGCGGGAGGCCCACTGAGCAGTTCTTC. Its protein is CASSLPGTSGRPTEQFF.

This rearrangement joins TRBV13 to TRBJ2-3; 11 bases agree with TRBD2. V lost 5 bases and J lost 2; bases outside the gene matches: 12. The CDR3 covers 18 residues. The germline gives CDR1 PRHDT, CDR2 FYEKMQ (reference sequence). The CDR3 loop is CASSPTRRLAGNTDTQYF. CDR3 nucleotide sequence: TGTGCCAGCAGCCCCACTCGGAGACTAGCGGGAAACACAGATACGCAGTATTTT.

This sequence joins TRBV29-1 and TRBJ1-6, with D hard to call. The CDR3 is 14 residues long. Germline V lookup: CDR1 SQVTM, CDR2 ANQGSEA. V dropped 3 bases and J dropped 0 bases, with 6 bases sitting between them. For the CDR3, the DNA is TGCAGCGTTGAGACCAGCTCCTATAATTCACCCCTCCACTTT. This translates into CSVETSSYNSPLHF.

Concerning this clone: The germline gene is not matched at one end of the junction; a read error may be the cause. CDR3 sequence (DNA): TGTGCTAGCAGCTTAGAAGCGGTGGGGGAGACCCAGTACTTC. Amino acids: CASSLEAVGETQYF. V gene TRBV7-7 combines with J gene TRBJ2-5; D may be TRBD2 (5 bases). From germline, CDR1 is SSHAT and CDR2 FNYEAQ (reference sequence). The CDR3 totals 14 residues.

As DNA, the CDR3 is TGTGCCAGTGGACAGTTCACTGAAGCTTTCTTT. Residues: CASGQFTEAFF. This rearrangement joins TRBV19 to TRBJ1-1; weak D call: TRBD1 (6 bases). In germline, CDR1 is LNHDA, CDR2 SQIVND (reference sequence). V shed 8 bases and J shed 4 bases, with 8 bases lying between them. The CDR3 has 11 amino acids.

The V gene is TRBV5-1, the J gene TRBJ2-2; no definite D call. The length of the CDR3 is 14 residues. Germline CDR1 reads SGHRS; CDR2 reads YFSETQ. The germline V and J ends were trimmed by 1 base and 5 bases, with 9 bases remaining between them. For the CDR3, the DNA is TGCGCCAGCAGCTTGAAATCGGAGACCGGGGAGCTGTTTTTT. It codes for CASSLKSETGELFF.

The chain combines TRBV6-1 with TRBJ2-7, with a possible D match to TRBD2 (6 bases). The V gene lost 3 bases and the J gene lost 4 bases, with 13 bases spanning the gap. Germline V gene sequence: CDR1 MNHNS, CDR2 SASEGT. The CDR3 contains 14 residues. The CDR3 DNA reads as TGTGCCAGCAGTGATCTCAGGCGGGGATACGAGCAGTACTTC. Encoded protein: CASSDLRRGYEQYF.